Below, one T cell receptor beta chain is given with its context. Its antigen is still unknown. The sample is drawn from a study of CD8+ T cells in alopecia areata. Background on the study: Tofacitinib administration to treated patients was oral, at 5 to 10 mg twice daily. Whole-study results and caveats: Many expanded lesional clones persisted in scalp and blood during tofacitinib treatment. Scalp clonality dropped significantly under tofacitinib, as did expanded CD8+ top-100 clones.

The sample's treatment: oral pan-JAK inhibitor, 5-10 mg twice daily. Alopecia areata patients provided lesional scalp punch biopsies and peripheral blood. Reverse transcription of extracted RNA yielded cDNA, which provided the sequencing template. Profiled with immunoSEQ multiplex PCR; TCRdb holds only in-frame clones, not every one. The data contain 200,000 to 250,000 clones, 50% to 60% of them singletons. Trimming took 4 bases from V and 3 from J, leaving 11 bases between them. The CDR3 contains 13 residues. CDR1 and CDR2 (germline): SGHRS, YFSETQ. This receptor was taken from a human donor with alopecia areata. The chain is built from TRBV5-1 and TRBJ2-7; the D gene could be TRBD1 or TRBD2 (5 bases each). Sequenced here: CD4+ T cells sorted from blood, sampled at week 4, from a patient treated with tofacitinib. The CDR3 DNA sequence: TGCGCCAGCAGCCGGGACGGGCTCTACGAGCAGTACTTC. Encoded protein: CASSRDGLYEQYF.